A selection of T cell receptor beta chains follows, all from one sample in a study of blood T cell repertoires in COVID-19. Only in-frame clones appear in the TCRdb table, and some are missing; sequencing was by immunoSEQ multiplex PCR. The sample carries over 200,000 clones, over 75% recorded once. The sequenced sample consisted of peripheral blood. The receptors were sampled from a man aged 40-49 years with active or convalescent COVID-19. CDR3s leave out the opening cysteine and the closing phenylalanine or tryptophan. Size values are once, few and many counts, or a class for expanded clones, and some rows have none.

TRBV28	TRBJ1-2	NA	ASSAPGVGNYGYT
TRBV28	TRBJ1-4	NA	ASSIPQGSLLF
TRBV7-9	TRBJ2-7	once	ASSSFDRDLSYEQY
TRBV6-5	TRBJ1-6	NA	ASSYDGGSYNSPLH
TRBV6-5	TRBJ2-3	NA	ASRPTASTDTQY
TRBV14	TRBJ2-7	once	ASSQPGRVYEQY
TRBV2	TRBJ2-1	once	ASKSRGGGQVYNEQF
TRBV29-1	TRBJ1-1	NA	SVRDRGRNTEAF
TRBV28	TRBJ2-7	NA	ASTDQTGDGEQY
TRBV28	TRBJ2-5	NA	ASSSVGTGDPEETQY
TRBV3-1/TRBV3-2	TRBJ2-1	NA	ASSQEERLPGQF
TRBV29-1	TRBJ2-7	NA	SVGASGTYEQY
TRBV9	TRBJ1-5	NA	ASSPGTVSNQPQH
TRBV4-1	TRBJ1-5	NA	ASSLTRQGTDQPQH
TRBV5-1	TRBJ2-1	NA	ASRIGPRGGQGNEQF
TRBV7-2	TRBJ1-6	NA	ASSLWRQVGSPLH
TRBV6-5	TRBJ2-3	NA	ASGIALSTDTQY
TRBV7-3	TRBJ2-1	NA	ASSGSGVTFNEQF
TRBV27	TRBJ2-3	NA	ASSSLAGGPDTQY
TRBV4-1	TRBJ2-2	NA	ASSQGTGENTGELF
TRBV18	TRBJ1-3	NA	ASSGQGYSGNTIY
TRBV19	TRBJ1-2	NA	ASRDRGFNGYT
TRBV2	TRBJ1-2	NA	ASSVNRGDYGYT
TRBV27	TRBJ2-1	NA	ASSLSSNEQF
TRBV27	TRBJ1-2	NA	ASRKYPGDGYT
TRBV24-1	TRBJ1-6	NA	ATSDADSSSYNSPLH
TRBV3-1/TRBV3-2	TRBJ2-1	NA	ASSPQENEQF
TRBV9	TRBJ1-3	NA	ASSPPIRDANTIY
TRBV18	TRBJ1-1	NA	ASSPKRGDEAF
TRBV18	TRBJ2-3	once	ASSPRGRGTDTQY
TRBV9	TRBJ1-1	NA	ASSVGGRITEAF
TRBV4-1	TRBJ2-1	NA	ASSQPGVAGDNEQF
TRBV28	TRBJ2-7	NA	ASSATGTSGGTYEQY
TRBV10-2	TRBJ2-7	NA	ASSDGRGPYEQY
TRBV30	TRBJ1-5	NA	AWSMDRGGNQPQH
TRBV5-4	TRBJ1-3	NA	ASSSRDSLGGNTIY
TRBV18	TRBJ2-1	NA	ASSPPARGMGSYNEQF
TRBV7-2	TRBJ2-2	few	ASSFGTTPTGELF
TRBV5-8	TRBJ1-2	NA	ASSLGNRGDGYT
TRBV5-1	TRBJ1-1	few	ASSSAKKGQANTEAF
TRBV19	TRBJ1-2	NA	ASSILPPSGYT
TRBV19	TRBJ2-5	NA	ASSIGGGRIETQY
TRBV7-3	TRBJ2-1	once	ASSLTGTLF
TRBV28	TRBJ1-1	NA	ATLLTGLNTEAF
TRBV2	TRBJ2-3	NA	ASSEGRGGSNTQY
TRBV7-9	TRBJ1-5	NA	ASSREANQPQH
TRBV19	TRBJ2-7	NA	ASSIGGSNTAYEQY
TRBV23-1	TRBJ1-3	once	ASLNSRGRKYTIY
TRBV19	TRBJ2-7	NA	ASRGGVEYEQY
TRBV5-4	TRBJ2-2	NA	ASSQSGRAGTGELF
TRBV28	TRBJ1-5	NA	ASSFLIPGTDSNQPQH
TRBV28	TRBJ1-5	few	ASSEGTQPQH
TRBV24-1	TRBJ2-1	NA	ATSDIGPEQF